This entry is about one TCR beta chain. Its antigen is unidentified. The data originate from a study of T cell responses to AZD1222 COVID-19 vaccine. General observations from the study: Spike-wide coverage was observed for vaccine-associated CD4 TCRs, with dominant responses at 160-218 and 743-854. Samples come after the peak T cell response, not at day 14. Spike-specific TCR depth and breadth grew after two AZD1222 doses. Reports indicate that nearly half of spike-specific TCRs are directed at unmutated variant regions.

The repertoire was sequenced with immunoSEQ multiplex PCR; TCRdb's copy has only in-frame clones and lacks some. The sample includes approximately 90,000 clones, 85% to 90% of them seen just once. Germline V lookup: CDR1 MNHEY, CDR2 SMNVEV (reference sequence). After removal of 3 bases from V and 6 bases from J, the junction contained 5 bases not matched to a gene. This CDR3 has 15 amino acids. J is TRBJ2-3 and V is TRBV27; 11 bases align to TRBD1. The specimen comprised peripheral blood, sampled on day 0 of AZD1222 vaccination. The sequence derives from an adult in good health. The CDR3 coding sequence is TGTGCCAGCAGTTTGGGGACAGGGGGTATCGATACGCAGTATTTT. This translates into CASSLGTGGIDTQYF.